This section outlines one TCR beta chain sequence together with its context. The antigen is undetermined. The record originates from a study of CXCR3-negative and CXCR3-positive naive CD8 T cells. Study-wide points: CXCR3-positive naive cells had TRB CDR3s that were more hydrophobic than CXCR3-negative naive cells had. After cryopreservation, expression of CXCR3 was partially reduced, and most assays were run with fresh PBMCs.

The CDR3 length is 14 residues. Carrying UMI labels, the TRB cDNA libraries were prepared through 5' RACE. From the 5' RACE reads, TCRdb lists one entry per CDR3 protein and no DNA. The listing records 120,000 or so distinct CDR3 sequences. Sequencing was carried out using naive CXCR3+ CD8+ T cells from blood. The subset is: CD45RO-CCR7+CD27+CD95- naive CD8+ T cells expressing CXCR3 (TNR3+). The clonotype was recovered from a human donor in good health. Some clones in this sample may be carry-over from other donors' samples. The chain couples TRBV12-3 or TRBV12-4 to TRBJ1-4. The chain's CDR3 is CASSLGVVYEKLFF.